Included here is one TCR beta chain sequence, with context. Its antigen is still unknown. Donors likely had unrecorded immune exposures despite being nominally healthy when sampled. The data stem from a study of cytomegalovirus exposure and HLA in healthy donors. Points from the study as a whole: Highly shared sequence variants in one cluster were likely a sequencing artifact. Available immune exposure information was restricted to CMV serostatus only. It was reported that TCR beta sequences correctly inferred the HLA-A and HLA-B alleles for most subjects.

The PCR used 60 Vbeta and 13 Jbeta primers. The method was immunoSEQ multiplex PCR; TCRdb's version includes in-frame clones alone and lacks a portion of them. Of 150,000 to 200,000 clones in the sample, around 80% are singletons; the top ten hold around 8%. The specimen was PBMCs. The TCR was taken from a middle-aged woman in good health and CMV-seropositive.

The CDR3 loop is CASRETSGSRGNEQFF. CDR3 nucleotides: TGTGCCAGCAGAGAAACTAGCGGGAGTAGGGGGAATGAGCAGTTCTTC. V and J are TRBV28 and TRBJ2-1; TRBD2 agrees at 11 bases. CDR3 length: 16 amino acids. Germline lookup yields CDR1 MDHEN and CDR2 SYDVKM. Trimming at V came to 6 bases and at J to 7 bases, leaving 11 bases not matched to a gene.